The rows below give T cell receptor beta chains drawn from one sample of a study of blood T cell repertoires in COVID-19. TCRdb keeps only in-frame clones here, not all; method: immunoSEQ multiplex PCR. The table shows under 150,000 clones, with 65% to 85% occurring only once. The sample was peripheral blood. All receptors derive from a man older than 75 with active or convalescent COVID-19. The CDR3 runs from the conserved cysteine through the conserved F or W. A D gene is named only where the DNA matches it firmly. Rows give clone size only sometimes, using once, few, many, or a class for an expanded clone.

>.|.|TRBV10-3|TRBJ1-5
TGTGCCATCAGTGAGTCGGCAGCGAATCAGCCCCAGCATTTT
CAISESAANQPQHF
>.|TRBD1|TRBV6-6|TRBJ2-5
TGTGCCAGCAGTTACTCCCCAGGGGGAGCGACCCAGTACTTC
CASSYSPGGATQYF
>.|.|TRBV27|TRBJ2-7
TGTGCCAGCCGGGGAACAGGGAGGGACGAGCAGTACTTC
CASRGTGRDEQYF
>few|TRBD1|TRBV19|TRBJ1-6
TGTGCCAGTAAGATCACAGGGGGCAATTCACCCCTCCACTTT
CASKITGGNSPLHF
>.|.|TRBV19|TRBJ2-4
TGTGCCAGTAACGACAGGAACAGGGCAGGGCCAGGCATTCAGTACTTC
CASNDRNRAGPGIQYF
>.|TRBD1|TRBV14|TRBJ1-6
TGTGCCAGCAGCCAGGAACAGGGGGCGCGCAATTCACCCCTCCACTTT
CASSQEQGARNSPLHF
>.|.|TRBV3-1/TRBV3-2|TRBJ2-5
TGTGCCAGCAGCCAGGCAGGGGTTTACCAAGAGACCCAGTACTTC
CASSQAGVYQETQYF
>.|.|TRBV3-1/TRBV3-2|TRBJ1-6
TGTGCCAGCAGCGTGGCGGCGAATTCACCCCTCCACTTT
CASSVAANSPLHF
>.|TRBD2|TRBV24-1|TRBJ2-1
TGTGCCACCAGTGAGCGGGCGGGGGACGTCTACAATGAGCAGTTCTTC
CATSERAGDVYNEQFF
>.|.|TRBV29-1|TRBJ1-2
TGCAGCGTTGAAGACAGTAACTATGGCTACACCTTC
CSVEDSNYGYTF
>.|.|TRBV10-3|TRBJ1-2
TGTGCCATCAGTCTCGACCCCGCAGGTGGCTACACCTTC
CAISLDPAGGYTF
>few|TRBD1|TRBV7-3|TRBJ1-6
TGTGCCAGCAGCCCGTCGGACAGGGGGAATTCACCCCTCCACTTT
CASSPSDRGNSPLHF
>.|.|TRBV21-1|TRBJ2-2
TGTGCCAGCAGCAGCCGGACAGGGGCGAACACCGGGGAGCTGTTTTTT
CASSSRTGANTGELFF
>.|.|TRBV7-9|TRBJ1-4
TGTGCCAGCAGCTTAGGGCTGCCTGGTGAAAAACTGTTTTTT
CASSLGLPGEKLFF
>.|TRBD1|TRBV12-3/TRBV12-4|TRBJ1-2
TGTGCCAGCAGCCGGGGACAGGGAGATGGCTACACCTTC
CASSRGQGDGYTF
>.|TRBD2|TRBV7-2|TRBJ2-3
TGTGCCAGCAGCCTAGCGGGGGCCCTCACAGATACGCAGTATTTT
CASSLAGALTDTQYF
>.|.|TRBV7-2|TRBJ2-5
TGTGCCAGCAGCTTAGCCGCCGTTGAGGAGACCCAGTACTTC
CASSLAAVEETQYF
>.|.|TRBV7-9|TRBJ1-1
TGTGCCAGCAGCCCGAGAGCGACGGTAGCTGAAGCTTTCTTT
CASSPRATVAEAFF
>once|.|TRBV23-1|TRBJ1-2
TGCGCCAGCAGTCAGCCGACAACGGACTATGGCTACACCTTC
CASSQPTTDYGYTF
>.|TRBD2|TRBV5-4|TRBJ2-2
TGTGCCAGCAGCCTGGGACTAGCGGGGACCGGGGAGCTGTTTTTT
CASSLGLAGTGELFF
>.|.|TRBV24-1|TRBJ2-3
TGTGCCACCAGTGATCCACAGGCGGGGAGCACAGATACGCAGTATTTT
CATSDPQAGSTDTQYF
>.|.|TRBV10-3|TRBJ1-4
TGTGCCATCAGTGAGGTCGGGATAACTAATGAAAAACTGTTTTTT
CAISEVGITNEKLFF
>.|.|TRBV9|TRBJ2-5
TGTGCCAGCAGCGTAGTGGGGGGACCGTACCAAGAGACCCAGTACTTC
CASSVVGGPYQETQYF
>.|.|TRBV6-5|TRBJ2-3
TGTGCCAGCAGGGACTACGCAGATACGCAGTATTTT
CASRDYADTQYF
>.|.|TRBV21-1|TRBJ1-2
TGTGCCAGCAGCAAACACGTGGACCGGACAGTTTTTGGCTACACCTTC
CASSKHVDRTVFGYTF
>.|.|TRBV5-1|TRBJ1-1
TGCGCCAGCAAAGCAGGGTTCATGAACACTGAAGCTTTCTTT
CASKAGFMNTEAFF